The sequence of this TCR beta chain was determined in a study of cytomegalovirus exposure and HLA in healthy donors. Study results and limitations: HLA alleles were associated with 16,000 or so TCR beta sequences in a later analysis at 0.05 false discovery rate. Most subjects' HLA-A and HLA-B alleles were reportedly predicted from TCR beta sequences. The listing of roughly 160 TCR beta chains classed them as cytomegalovirus-associated.

The PCR employed 60 Vbeta primers together with 13 Jbeta primers. TCRdb keeps only in-frame clones here, not all; method: immunoSEQ multiplex PCR. The sample has over 150,000 clones; roughly 86% are singletons. This clone appeared once. What it recognizes is unknown. This CDR3 contains 15 residues. Germline V gene sequence: CDR1 MGHRA, CDR2 YSYEKL. The V and J ends lost 1 base and 5 bases, in that order; junction bases with no gene match: 7. The sequenced material came from PBMCs. The clonotype comes from a girl aged 10-17 years in good health and CMV-seropositive. The rearrangement uses TRBV4-1 and TRBJ1-1; TRBD1 agrees at 7 bases. The CDR3: CASSQVRGASTEAFF. CDR3 coding DNA: TGCGCCAGCAGCCAAGTCAGGGGGGCCAGTACTGAAGCTTTCTTT.